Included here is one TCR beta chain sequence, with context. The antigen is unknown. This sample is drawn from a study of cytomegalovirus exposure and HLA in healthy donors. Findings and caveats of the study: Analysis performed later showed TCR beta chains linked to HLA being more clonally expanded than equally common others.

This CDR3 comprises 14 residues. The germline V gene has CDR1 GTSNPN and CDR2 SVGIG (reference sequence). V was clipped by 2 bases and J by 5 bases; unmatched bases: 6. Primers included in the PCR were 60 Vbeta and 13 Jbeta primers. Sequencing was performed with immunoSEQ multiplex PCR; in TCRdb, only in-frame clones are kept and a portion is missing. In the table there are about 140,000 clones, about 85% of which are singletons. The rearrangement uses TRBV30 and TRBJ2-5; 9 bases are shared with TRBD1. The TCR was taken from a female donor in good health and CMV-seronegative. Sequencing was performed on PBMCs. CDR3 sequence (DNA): TGTGCCTGGAGTATTACAGGGGGCTGGGAGACCCAGTACTTC. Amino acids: CAWSITGGWETQYF. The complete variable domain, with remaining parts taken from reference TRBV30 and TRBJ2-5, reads SQTIHQWPATLVQPVGSPLSLECTVEGTSNPNLYWYRQAAGRGLQLLFYSVGIGQISSEVPQNLSASRPQDRQFILSSKKLLLSDSGFYLCAWSITGGWETQYFGPGTRLLVL.